A selection of T cell receptor beta chains follows, all from one sample in a study of blood T cell repertoires in COVID-19. Only in-frame clones appear in the TCRdb table, and some are missing; sequencing was by immunoSEQ multiplex PCR. The repertoire holds 55,000 to 90,000 clones, with 75% to 95% as singletons. The sample consisted of peripheral blood. These receptors originate from a human donor with active COVID-19. The donor label of this sample is uncertain. The CDR3 runs from the conserved cysteine through the conserved F or W. D genes are given only for firm matches. Not every row has a clone size; where given, it reads once, few, many or a size class.

CDR3 length: 16; D gene: NA; clone size: NA; V gene: TRBV11-2; J gene: TRBJ1-4; CDR3 protein: CASSLDPGRANEKLFF; CDR3 DNA: TGTGCCAGCAGCTTAGATCCTGGGCGGGCAAATGAAAAACTGTTTTTT
CDR3 length: 15; D gene: TRBD2; clone size: NA; V gene: TRBV9; J gene: TRBJ2-5; CDR3 protein: CASSVGVGGLETQYF; CDR3 DNA: TGTGCCAGCAGCGTAGGAGTGGGAGGGTTGGAGACCCAGTACTTC
CDR3 length: 16; D gene: TRBD1; clone size: NA; V gene: TRBV5-4; J gene: TRBJ2-6; CDR3 protein: CASSLAGGDGANVLTF; CDR3 DNA: TGTGCCAGCAGCTTGGCAGGGGGCGACGGGGCCAACGTCCTGACTTTC
CDR3 length: 11; D gene: NA; clone size: once; V gene: TRBV30; J gene: TRBJ1-1; CDR3 protein: CAWSPDVEAFF; CDR3 DNA: TGTGCCTGGAGTCCGGATGTGGAGGCTTTCTTT
CDR3 length: 15; D gene: NA; clone size: once; V gene: TRBV9; J gene: TRBJ2-1; CDR3 protein: CASSPSPVRRDEQFF; CDR3 DNA: TGTGCCAGCAGCCCTAGCCCCGTCCGGAGGGATGAGCAGTTCTTC
CDR3 length: 12; D gene: NA; clone size: NA; V gene: TRBV5-8; J gene: TRBJ1-1; CDR3 protein: CASSLGTLEAFF; CDR3 DNA: TGTGCCAGCAGCCTAGGGACTCTTGAAGCTTTCTTT
CDR3 length: 17; D gene: NA; clone size: NA; V gene: TRBV5-4; J gene: TRBJ2-2; CDR3 protein: CASSLLVGPSNTGELFF; CDR3 DNA: TGTGCCAGCAGCTTGCTCGTTGGGCCATCTAACACCGGGGAGCTGTTTTTT
CDR3 length: 13; D gene: NA; clone size: NA; V gene: TRBV15; J gene: TRBJ1-6; CDR3 protein: CATSSPPHSPLHF; CDR3 DNA: TGTGCCACCAGCAGCCCTCCCCACAGTCCCCTCCACTTT
CDR3 length: 17; D gene: NA; clone size: NA; V gene: TRBV27; J gene: TRBJ2-3; CDR3 protein: CASSPPTPWQGTDTQYF; CDR3 DNA: TGTGCCAGCAGTCCCCCTACCCCCTGGCAGGGGACAGATACGCAGTATTTT
CDR3 length: 15; D gene: NA; clone size: NA; V gene: TRBV5-3; J gene: TRBJ1-3; CDR3 protein: CARPPGGESGNTIYF; CDR3 DNA: TGTGCCAGACCCCCTGGGGGGGAATCTGGAAACACCATATATTTT
CDR3 length: 16; D gene: NA; clone size: NA; V gene: TRBV3-1/TRBV3-2; J gene: TRBJ2-1; CDR3 protein: CASSPKRVNSYNEQFF; CDR3 DNA: TGTGCCAGCAGCCCGAAGCGGGTTAACTCCTACAATGAGCAGTTCTTC
CDR3 length: 15; D gene: NA; clone size: NA; V gene: TRBV4-1; J gene: TRBJ2-1; CDR3 protein: CASSQPQGLGNEQFF; CDR3 DNA: TGCGCCAGCAGCCAACCACAGGGATTGGGCAATGAGCAGTTCTTC
CDR3 length: 15; D gene: TRBD2; clone size: NA; V gene: TRBV7-3; J gene: TRBJ2-1; CDR3 protein: CASSPGGEGLDEQFF; CDR3 DNA: TGTGCCAGCAGCCCCGGGGGGGAGGGTCTTGATGAGCAGTTCTTC
CDR3 length: 15; D gene: TRBD1; clone size: NA; V gene: TRBV7-2; J gene: TRBJ2-2; CDR3 protein: CASCIPGQATGELFF; CDR3 DNA: TGTGCCAGCTGCATACCGGGACAGGCCACCGGGGAGCTGTTTTTT
CDR3 length: 16; D gene: NA; clone size: NA; V gene: TRBV18; J gene: TRBJ1-1; CDR3 protein: CASSLTKEGMNTEAFF; CDR3 DNA: TGTGCCAGCTCGCTTACCAAGGAGGGAATGAACACTGAAGCTTTCTTT
CDR3 length: 12; D gene: NA; clone size: once; V gene: TRBV28; J gene: TRBJ2-7; CDR3 protein: CASSLPGFEQYF; CDR3 DNA: TGTGCCAGCAGTTTACCGGGGTTCGAGCAGTACTTC
CDR3 length: 12; D gene: NA; clone size: once; V gene: TRBV2; J gene: TRBJ2-3; CDR3 protein: CASSAGRDTQYF; CDR3 DNA: TGTGCCAGCAGTGCAGGTCGAGATACGCAGTATTTT
CDR3 length: 15; D gene: TRBD1; clone size: NA; V gene: TRBV7-9; J gene: TRBJ1-3; CDR3 protein: CASSPSDRGGNTIYF; CDR3 DNA: TGTGCCAGCAGCCCTTCGGACAGGGGAGGGAACACCATATATTTT
CDR3 length: 14; D gene: TRBD2; clone size: NA; V gene: TRBV5-8; J gene: TRBJ2-7; CDR3 protein: CASSSLAGDPEQYF; CDR3 DNA: TGTGCCAGCAGCTCTTTAGCGGGAGACCCCGAGCAGTACTTC
CDR3 length: 14; D gene: NA; clone size: NA; V gene: TRBV27; J gene: TRBJ2-3; CDR3 protein: CASSLGLGTDTQYF; CDR3 DNA: TGTGCCAGCAGTTTGGGCTTGGGCACAGATACGCAGTATTTT
CDR3 length: 15; D gene: NA; clone size: NA; V gene: TRBV27; J gene: TRBJ1-6; CDR3 protein: CASSLSSRPNSPLHF; CDR3 DNA: TGTGCCAGCAGTTTATCGAGCAGGCCGAATTCACCCCTCCACTTT
CDR3 length: 14; D gene: TRBD2; clone size: once; V gene: TRBV27; J gene: TRBJ2-7; CDR3 protein: CASSPPTSVYEQYF; CDR3 DNA: TGTGCCAGCAGCCCCCCGACTAGCGTCTACGAGCAGTACTTC
CDR3 length: 12; D gene: NA; clone size: NA; V gene: TRBV28; J gene: TRBJ2-1; CDR3 protein: CASSPWGDEQFF; CDR3 DNA: TGTGCCAGCAGTCCATGGGGGGATGAGCAGTTCTTC
CDR3 length: 13; D gene: NA; clone size: NA; V gene: TRBV10-3; J gene: TRBJ2-1; CDR3 protein: CAISESGYNEQFF; CDR3 DNA: TGTGCCATCAGTGAATCCGGCTACAATGAGCAGTTCTTC
CDR3 length: 15; D gene: TRBD1; clone size: NA; V gene: TRBV5-1; J gene: TRBJ2-7; CDR3 protein: CASSFAGGTDYEQYF; CDR3 DNA: TGCGCCAGCAGCTTTGCAGGGGGTACGGATTACGAGCAGTACTTC
CDR3 length: 14; D gene: NA; clone size: NA; V gene: TRBV6-2/TRBV6-3; J gene: TRBJ2-2; CDR3 protein: CASSYDRGSGELFF; CDR3 DNA: TGTGCCAGCAGTTACGATAGGGGGTCCGGGGAGCTGTTTTTT
CDR3 length: 18; D gene: TRBD2; clone size: NA; V gene: TRBV27; J gene: TRBJ2-1; CDR3 protein: CASSLRTSGRAIYNEQFF; CDR3 DNA: TGTGCCAGCAGTTTACGGACTAGCGGGAGGGCCATTTACAATGAGCAGTTCTTC
CDR3 length: 15; D gene: NA; clone size: NA; V gene: TRBV6-5; J gene: TRBJ2-3; CDR3 protein: CASRGTYDSTDTQYF; CDR3 DNA: TGTGCCAGCAGGGGGACATACGATAGCACAGATACGCAGTATTTT
CDR3 length: 14; D gene: TRBD1; clone size: NA; V gene: TRBV27; J gene: TRBJ2-5; CDR3 protein: CASSRGTGKQTQYF; CDR3 DNA: TGTGCCAGCAGTCGGGGGACAGGGAAACAGACCCAGTACTTC
CDR3 length: 16; D gene: TRBD2; clone size: NA; V gene: TRBV7-2; J gene: TRBJ2-7; CDR3 protein: CASRRNSGTITYEQYF; CDR3 DNA: TGTGCCAGCAGACGGAACAGCGGGACGATCACCTACGAGCAGTACTTC
CDR3 length: 15; D gene: TRBD2; clone size: NA; V gene: TRBV7-2; J gene: TRBJ2-1; CDR3 protein: CASRRTSGRGNEQFF; CDR3 DNA: TGTGCCAGCAGGAGGACTAGCGGGAGGGGCAATGAGCAGTTCTTC
CDR3 length: 14; D gene: NA; clone size: NA; V gene: TRBV18; J gene: TRBJ1-4; CDR3 protein: CASSQSSVNEKLFF; CDR3 DNA: TGTGCCAGCTCACAGTCCAGCGTTAATGAAAAACTGTTTTTT
CDR3 length: 14; D gene: TRBD1; clone size: NA; V gene: TRBV7-2; J gene: TRBJ2-7; CDR3 protein: CASSTGGAIYEQYF; CDR3 DNA: TGTGCCAGCAGCACAGGGGGCGCGATCTACGAGCAGTACTTC
CDR3 length: 13; D gene: NA; clone size: NA; V gene: TRBV7-2; J gene: TRBJ1-3; CDR3 protein: CASSSTYGNTIYF; CDR3 DNA: TGTGCCAGCAGCTCGACATATGGAAACACCATATATTTT
CDR3 length: 15; D gene: NA; clone size: NA; V gene: TRBV7-9; J gene: TRBJ1-4; CDR3 protein: CASSLYSGNNEKLFF; CDR3 DNA: TGTGCCAGCAGCTTATATAGCGGAAATAATGAAAAACTGTTTTTT
CDR3 length: 12; D gene: NA; clone size: NA; V gene: TRBV3-1/TRBV3-2; J gene: TRBJ2-5; CDR3 protein: CASSQDSKTQYF; CDR3 DNA: TGTGCCAGCAGCCAAGATTCAAAGACCCAGTACTTC
CDR3 length: 17; D gene: TRBD1; clone size: NA; V gene: TRBV9; J gene: TRBJ2-6; CDR3 protein: CASSLGTGSSGANVLTF; CDR3 DNA: TGTGCCAGCAGCTTAGGGACAGGGAGTTCTGGGGCCAACGTCCTGACTTTC
CDR3 length: 14; D gene: NA; clone size: NA; V gene: TRBV5-1; J gene: TRBJ2-4; CDR3 protein: CASSPQGTGNNQYF; CDR3 DNA: TGCGCCAGCAGCCCCCAAGGTACAGGGAATAATCAGTACTTC
CDR3 length: 14; D gene: NA; clone size: NA; V gene: TRBV11-3; J gene: TRBJ2-1; CDR3 protein: CASSLATRVNEQFF; CDR3 DNA: TGTGCCAGCAGCTTGGCGACTAGAGTCAATGAGCAGTTCTTC
CDR3 length: 14; D gene: NA; clone size: NA; V gene: TRBV19; J gene: TRBJ2-7; CDR3 protein: CASNIDGSSYEQYF; CDR3 DNA: TGTGCCAGTAACATCGACGGGAGCTCCTACGAGCAGTACTTC
CDR3 length: 15; D gene: NA; clone size: NA; V gene: TRBV7-2; J gene: TRBJ1-3; CDR3 protein: CASSLGPYSGNTIYF; CDR3 DNA: TGTGCCAGCAGCTTAGGGCCATACTCTGGAAACACCATATATTTT
CDR3 length: 16; D gene: TRBD1; clone size: NA; V gene: TRBV23-1; J gene: TRBJ2-5; CDR3 protein: CARTRPGGSVWETQYF; CDR3 DNA: TGCGCCAGGACAAGACCAGGGGGCTCGGTATGGGAGACCCAGTACTTC
CDR3 length: 16; D gene: NA; clone size: NA; V gene: TRBV7-8; J gene: TRBJ2-7; CDR3 protein: CASSLVFATDAYEQYF; CDR3 DNA: TGTGCCAGCAGCTTAGTGTTTGCGACAGATGCCTACGAGCAGTACTTC
CDR3 length: 18; D gene: NA; clone size: NA; V gene: TRBV12-2; J gene: TRBJ2-1; CDR3 protein: CASRLAHLSGRAHNEQFF; CDR3 DNA: TGTGCAAGTCGCTTAGCGCACCTGAGCGGGAGGGCCCACAATGAGCAGTTCTTC
CDR3 length: 13; D gene: NA; clone size: NA; V gene: TRBV9; J gene: TRBJ2-2; CDR3 protein: CASSVARTGELFF; CDR3 DNA: TGTGCCAGCAGCGTAGCCCGGACCGGGGAGCTGTTTTTT
CDR3 length: 18; D gene: TRBD2; clone size: NA; V gene: TRBV7-9; J gene: TRBJ2-5; CDR3 protein: CASTITALGLADQETQYF; CDR3 DNA: TGTGCCAGCACCATAACTGCCTTGGGACTAGCAGATCAAGAGACCCAGTACTTC
CDR3 length: 18; D gene: TRBD2; clone size: NA; V gene: TRBV28; J gene: TRBJ2-5; CDR3 protein: CASSLSLVLAGVSETQYF; CDR3 DNA: TGTGCCAGCAGTTTATCCCTGGTACTAGCGGGAGTGTCAGAGACCCAGTACTTC
CDR3 length: 15; D gene: TRBD1; clone size: few; V gene: TRBV28; J gene: TRBJ1-5; CDR3 protein: CASTLPGGGNQPQHF; CDR3 DNA: TGTGCCAGCACCCTCCCAGGGGGAGGCAATCAGCCCCAGCATTTT
CDR3 length: 13; D gene: TRBD1; clone size: NA; V gene: TRBV6-5; J gene: TRBJ2-7; CDR3 protein: CASSRDRGSEQYF; CDR3 DNA: TGTGCCAGCAGCCGGGACAGGGGAAGCGAGCAGTACTTC
CDR3 length: 13; D gene: TRBD1; clone size: NA; V gene: TRBV18; J gene: TRBJ1-1; CDR3 protein: CASSPYQGAEAFF; CDR3 DNA: TGTGCCAGCTCACCTTACCAGGGGGCTGAAGCTTTCTTT
CDR3 length: 13; D gene: NA; clone size: NA; V gene: TRBV7-7; J gene: TRBJ2-5; CDR3 protein: CASSSTGQETQYF; CDR3 DNA: TGTGCCAGCAGCTCGACAGGCCAAGAGACCCAGTACTTC
CDR3 length: 15; D gene: NA; clone size: NA; V gene: TRBV18; J gene: TRBJ2-3; CDR3 protein: CASSPPSRATDTQYF; CDR3 DNA: TGTGCCAGCTCACCACCTAGCCGAGCCACAGATACGCAGTATTTT
CDR3 length: 16; D gene: TRBD1; clone size: NA; V gene: TRBV9; J gene: TRBJ2-7; CDR3 protein: CASSVGGQGSSYEQYF; CDR3 DNA: TGTGCCAGCAGCGTAGGAGGACAGGGATCCTCCTACGAGCAGTACTTC
CDR3 length: 14; D gene: TRBD2; clone size: NA; V gene: TRBV10-3; J gene: TRBJ2-3; CDR3 protein: CAISETSGRDTQYF; CDR3 DNA: TGTGCCATCAGTGAGACTAGCGGGAGAGATACGCAGTATTTT
CDR3 length: 16; D gene: NA; clone size: NA; V gene: TRBV19; J gene: TRBJ1-3; CDR3 protein: CASSISAGGLGNTIYF; CDR3 DNA: TGTGCCAGTAGTATCTCCGCCGGTGGTTTGGGAAACACCATATATTTT
CDR3 length: 15; D gene: NA; clone size: NA; V gene: TRBV7-9; J gene: TRBJ2-3; CDR3 protein: CASSLPGGDTDTQYF; CDR3 DNA: TGTGCCAGCAGCCTGCCGGGGGGCGACACAGATACGCAGTATTTT